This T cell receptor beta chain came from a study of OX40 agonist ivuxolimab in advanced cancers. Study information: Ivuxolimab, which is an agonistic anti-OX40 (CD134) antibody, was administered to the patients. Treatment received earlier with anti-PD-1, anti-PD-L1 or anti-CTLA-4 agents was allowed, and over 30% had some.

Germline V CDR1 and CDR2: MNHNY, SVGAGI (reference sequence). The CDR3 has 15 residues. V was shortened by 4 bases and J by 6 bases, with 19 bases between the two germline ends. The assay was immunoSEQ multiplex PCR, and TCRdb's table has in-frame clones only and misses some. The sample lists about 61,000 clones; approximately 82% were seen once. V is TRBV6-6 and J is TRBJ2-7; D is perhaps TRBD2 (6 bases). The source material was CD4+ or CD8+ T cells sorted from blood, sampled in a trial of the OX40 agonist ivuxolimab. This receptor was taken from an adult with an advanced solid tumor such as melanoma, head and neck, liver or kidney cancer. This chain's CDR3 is CASSWTRLEYSEQYF. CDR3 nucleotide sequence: TGTGCCAGCAGTTGGACTCGACTAGAGTATTCCGAGCAGTACTTC.